These 22 T cell receptor beta chains were sequenced from one sample in a study of T cell responses to AZD1222 COVID-19 vaccine. Method: immunoSEQ multiplex PCR; TCRdb's copy keeps in-frame clones and lacks some. The sample yields more than 85,000 clones, about 89% seen once. This sample comprised peripheral blood, obtained on day 0 of AZD1222 vaccination. The receptors come from an adult in good health.

The J gene is TRBJ2-1, the V gene TRBV6-2 or TRBV6-3; no firm D call. V was trimmed by 2 bases and J by 8 bases, leaving 16 bases between them. The CDR3 is made up of 15 amino acids. Germline V gene sequence: CDR1 MNHEY, CDR2 SVGEGT. The CDR3 sequence is CASSYAVNGHDEQFF. The CDR3 DNA reads TGTGCCAGCAGTTACGCAGTAAATGGGCATGATGAGCAGTTCTTC.

V is TRBV5-1 and J is TRBJ1-1; TRBD1 is a possible D gene (5 bases). V was clipped by 4 bases and J by 2 bases, with 15 bases between them. This CDR3 comprises 15 residues. Germline-derived CDR1 and CDR2 are SGHRS and YFSETQ. The CDR3 here is CASSRAPQANTEAFF. CDR3 nucleotide sequence: TGCGCCAGCAGCCGTGCTCCACAGGCAAACACTGAAGCTTTCTTT.

This rearrangement joins TRBV28 to TRBJ2-7; 7 positions agree with TRBD2. The length of the CDR3 is 16 residues. The ends lost 2 bases at V and 1 base at J; junction bases unmatched: 8. Germline loops: CDR1 MDHEN, CDR2 SYDVKM. The CDR3 spells CASSLPGLSLSYEQYF. The CDR3 bases are TGTGCCAGCAGTTTACCGGGACTATCCCTTTCCTACGAGCAGTACTTC.

The chain has TRBV5-5 and TRBJ2-1, with D possibly TRBD2 on 7 matching bases. The CDR3 has 15 residues. Trimming stripped 4 bases from V and 3 bases from J, with 14 bases between. Per germline, CDR1 SGHKS and CDR2 YYEKEE (reference sequence). For the CDR3, the DNA is TGTGCCAGCAGCGGGGGGGAGGACAGCTACAATGAGCAGTTCTTC. The encoded protein is CASSGGEDSYNEQFF.

The rearrangement uses TRBV27 and TRBJ2-2; 8 nucleotides line up with TRBD1. The V gene's germline CDR1 is MNHEY and CDR2 SMNVEV (reference sequence). The CDR3 sequence is 14 residues long. The V gene end was trimmed by 7 bases and the J gene end by 7 bases; junction bases not matched to a gene: 8. CDR3 in amino acids: CASNPSGGVGELFF. Written as DNA, the CDR3 is TGTGCCAGCAACCCGTCAGGGGGCGTCGGGGAGCTGTTTTTT.

This clone was seen a handful of times. CDR3 sequence: CASSQDPPLSNSGSSYNEQFF. The CDR3 DNA sequence: TGTGCCAGCAGCCAAGATCCGCCTTTGTCTAATAGCGGCTCCTCCTACAATGAGCAGTTCTTC. The chain carries TRBV3-1 (or the pseudogene TRBV3-2) and TRBJ2-1; D may be TRBD2 (6 bases). This CDR3 spans 21 amino acids. In germline, CDR1 is LGHDT, CDR2 YNNKEL (reference sequence). V lost 0 bases and J 0 bases, leaving 24 bases between the germline ends.

The chain joins TRBV7-8 to TRBJ1-1; the D gene is possibly TRBD1 (5 bases). Germline V lookup: CDR1 SGHVS, CDR2 FQNEAQ. CDR3 length equals 13 residues. Trimming took 2 bases from V and 3 from J, leaving 7 bases between them. CDR3 nucleotides: TGTGCCAGCAGCTTATTGGGGGACACTGAAGCTTTCTTT. Its protein product is CASSLLGDTEAFF.

In its sample, this clone was seen a few times. The rearrangement links TRBV7-3 to TRBJ2-2; D is possibly TRBD2 (6 bases). Between the trimmed V and J ends, which lost 5 bases and 3 bases, there was a span of 13 bases. This CDR3 comprises 15 residues. The V gene's germline CDR1 is SGHTA and CDR2 FQGTGA. As DNA, the CDR3 is TGTGCCAGCAGCCCCCGGGGGACGCACACCGGGGAGCTGTTTTTT. Protein product: CASSPRGTHTGELFF.

The gene calls are TRBV11-2 and TRBJ2-1, with 10 bases aligning to TRBD2. Trimming took 5 bases from V and 6 from J; bases not matched to a gene: 10. The germline CDR1 and CDR2 sequences are SGHAT and FQNNGV. The CDR3 runs to 16 residues. CDR3 bases: TGTGCCAGCAGCCTCCTAGCGGGAGCGGGGGGCAATGAGCAGTTCTTC. It yields the protein CASSLLAGAGGNEQFF.

The rearrangement links TRBV11-3 to TRBJ1-1, with D maybe TRBD1 (6 bases). The V gene's germline CDR1 is SGHNT and CDR2 YENEEA. This CDR3 spans 13 amino acids. Trimming removed 3 bases from V and 5 bases from J, with 10 bases in between. CDR3: CASSLTGRTEAFF. DNA for the CDR3: TGTGCCAGCAGCTTGACAGGACGGACTGAAGCTTTCTTT.

This chain links TRBV3-1 (or the pseudogene TRBV3-2) with TRBJ1-6; TRBD1 matches at 9 bases. The CDR3 contains 17 residues. CDR1 is LGHDT and CDR2 is YNNKEL in the germline V gene (reference sequence). Losses at the gene ends were 6 bases for V and 9 bases for J; bases not matched to a gene: 15. Written as DNA, the CDR3 is TGTGCCAGCAGGTTCCAAACCGGGACAGGGAACGGTTCACCCCTCCACTTT. Amino acids: CASRFQTGTGNGSPLHF.

This clone was observed a handful of times. The chain joins TRBV28 to TRBJ2-7; 7 bases line up with TRBD2. This CDR3 comprises 12 residues. The ends lost 7 bases at V and 5 bases at J; junction bases unmatched: 5. Germline-derived CDR1 and CDR2 are MDHEN and SYDVKM. The CDR3 loop reads CASTDSGDEQYF. The CDR3 DNA sequence: TGTGCCAGCACCGACAGCGGGGACGAGCAGTACTTC.

V and J are TRBV30 and TRBJ2-4, with TRBD2 matching over 11 bases. The CDR3 contains 15 residues. The junction had 11 bases not matched to a gene; V was cut back by 5 bases and J by 8 bases. Germline values: CDR1 GTSNPN, CDR2 SVGIG (reference sequence). The CDR3 sequence is CAWGSSGRLRDIQYF. The CDR3 DNA reads TGTGCCTGGGGATCTAGCGGGAGGCTGAGGGACATTCAGTACTTC.

This clone was found once. The CDR3 DNA reads as TGTGCCAGCAGCCCCCCCATCGGATCGCCGGGGGGAGAGACCCAGTACTTC. It translates to CASSPPIGSPGGETQYF. The rearrangement links TRBV9 to TRBJ2-5, with 7 bases identical to TRBD2. After removal of 4 bases from V and 4 bases from J, the junction contained 16 bases not matched to a gene. CDR1 is SGDLS and CDR2 is YYNGEE in the germline V gene. This CDR3 has 17 amino acids.

This chain uses TRBV25-1 with TRBJ1-2, with unresolved D. This CDR3 spans 15 amino acids. Trimming left V 7 bases short and J 4 bases short, with 19 bases between. Germline V gives CDR1 MGHDK, CDR2 SYGVNS. The CDR3 DNA reads TGTGCCAGCAAAACATCCGAGGGCCACCGCTATGGCTACACCTTC. Protein sequence: CASKTSEGHRYGYTF.

The V call is TRBV11-2, the J call TRBJ1-4; 7 nucleotides agree with TRBD1. CDR3 length: 16 amino acids. J lost 4 bases, V lost 1 base, and 6 bases had no gene match. The germline V gene has CDR1 SGHAT and CDR2 FQNNGV. The CDR3 loop is CASSLVPGTVNEKLFF. CDR3 nucleotides: TGTGCCAGCAGCTTAGTCCCCGGGACAGTTAATGAAAAACTGTTTTTT. Drawing the rest from reference TRBV11-2 and TRBJ1-4, the complete variable domain is EAGVAQSPRYKIIEKRQSVAFWCNPISGHATLYWYQQILGQGPKLLIQFQNNGVVDDSQLPKDRFSAERLKGVDSTLKIQPAKLEDSAVYLCASSLVPGTVNEKLFFGSGTQLSVL.

The gene calls are TRBV15 and TRBJ1-4; a possible D gene is TRBD1 (6 bases). V lost 2 bases and J lost 8, with 12 bases in between. The germline CDR1 and CDR2 sequences are LNHNV and YYDKDF (reference sequence). This CDR3 has 14 residues. The chain's CDR3 is CATSRTGFGEKLFF. CDR3 DNA: TGTGCCACCAGCAGAACAGGGTTTGGAGAAAAACTGTTTTTT. The whole variable domain, filled in from reference TRBV15 and TRBJ1-4, reads DAMVIQNPRYQVTQFGKPVTLSCSQTLNHNVMYWYQQKSSQAPKLLFHYYDKDFNNEADTPDNFQSRRPNTSFCFLDIRSPGLGDTAMYLCATSRTGFGEKLFFGSGTQLSVL.

The J gene is TRBJ2-1, the V gene TRBV9, with 9 positions matching TRBD2. CDR1 is SGDLS, CDR2 YYNGEE, per germline. J was trimmed by 0 bases and V by 4 bases; bases with no gene match: 2. The CDR3 totals 15 residues. CDR3 coding DNA: TGTGCCAGCAGCCTTAGCGGGAGCTCCTACAATGAGCAGTTCTTC. It specifies CASSLSGSSYNEQFF.

J is TRBJ2-7 and V is TRBV11-3; possibly TRBD1 for D (6 bases). The CDR3 extends over 12 amino acids. Germline V gene data show CDR1 as SGHNT and CDR2 as YENEEA. V lost 6 bases and J lost 8, with 14 bases in between. CDR3 loop: CASSYRDTKQYF. CDR3 nucleotides: TGTGCCAGCAGTTACCGGGACACGAAGCAGTACTTC.

V gene TRBV27 combines with J gene TRBJ2-2; D not resolved. In germline, CDR1 is MNHEY, CDR2 SMNVEV (reference sequence). This CDR3 region has 13 residues. V lost 9 bases, J lost 6 bases, and 14 bases lay in between. The CDR3 protein is CARVGVRAGELFF. CDR3 sequence (DNA): TGTGCCAGAGTTGGGGTTCGCGCCGGGGAGCTGTTTTTT.

V and J are TRBV5-1 and TRBJ2-1; 11 positions agree with TRBD1. Germline assignment: CDR1 SGHRS and CDR2 YFSETQ. The CDR3 contains 15 residues. The trim removed 4 bases at V and 2 bases at J, leaving 2 bases unmatched. CDR3 sequence reads: CASSAGQGAYNEQFF. CDR3 bases: TGCGCCAGCAGCGCGGGACAGGGGGCCTACAATGAGCAGTTCTTC.

This clone is a singleton in its sample. This sequence joins TRBV10-3 and TRBJ1-2; 9 bases line up with TRBD1. Unmatched junction bases numbered 4, after V lost 7 bases and J lost 4 bases. Germline V gene lookup returns CDR1 ENHRY and CDR2 SYGVKD. CDR3 length: 13 residues. CDR3 nucleotides: TGTGCCATCACCGGACAGGGGCCCTATGGCTACACCTTC. Translation gives CAITGQGPYGYTF.